These 20 T cell receptor beta chains share one sample of origin, sequenced in a study of blood T cell repertoires in COVID-19. The method was immunoSEQ multiplex PCR; TCRdb's version includes in-frame clones alone and lacks a portion of them. The table lists around 100,000 clones, about 86% of them singletons, with roughly 1.7% in the top ten. The source material was peripheral blood. These TCRs come from a man older than 75 with acute or convalescent COVID-19.

V and J are TRBV6-6 and TRBJ2-1; 8 bases fit TRBD2. CDR3 length equals 13 residues. Germline V CDR1 and CDR2: MNHNY, SVGAGI (reference sequence). V gave up 4 bases and J gave up 8 bases; unmatched junction bases: 4. CDR3 sequence (DNA): TGTGCCAGCAGTTTTCGGGGGGGGTATGAGCAGTTCTTC. This sequence encodes CASSFRGGYEQFF.

The chain carries TRBV2 and TRBJ2-2; 10 bases align to TRBD2. CDR1 SNHLY and CDR2 FYNNEI come from the germline V gene. The CDR3 sequence is 15 residues long. Germline trimming cut 3 bases from V and 3 bases from J; bases unmatched to any gene: 1. The CDR3 DNA follows: TGTGCCAGCAGTGAGCTAGCGGGAGACACCGGGGAGCTGTTTTTT. This translates into CASSELAGDTGELFF.

Only one count was recorded for this clone. Here the CDR3 reads CASSPLNRVGTGELFF. CDR3 nucleotides: TGTGCCAGCAGCCCACTCAACAGGGTCGGCACCGGGGAGCTGTTTTTT. V gene TRBV27 combines with J gene TRBJ2-2, with a weak D call TRBD1 (6 bases). V was shortened by 6 bases and J by 4 bases, with 18 bases between the two germline ends. CDR1 is MNHEY and CDR2 is SMNVEV in the germline V gene (reference sequence). The CDR3 consists of 16 residues.

Regarding this clone: At one end, the junction sequence differs from germline, possibly due to a read error. V usage is TRBV7-3 and J usage is TRBJ2-1; 7 bases align to TRBD2. Germline CDR1 reads SGHTA; CDR2 reads FQGTGA. The CDR3 spans 15 residues. The CDR3 loop is CASSAQRGYYNEQLF. The CDR3 DNA follows: TGTGCCAGCAGCGCCCAGCGGGGCTACTACAATGAGCAGCTCTTC.

The rearrangement uses TRBV6-5 and TRBJ1-2; possible D gene TRBD1, 6 bases. The germline gives CDR1 MNHEY, CDR2 SVGAGI. The CDR3 extends over 15 amino acids. The V and J ends lost 2 bases and 6 bases respectively, with 16 bases between them. This CDR3 reads CASSYPMTGDDGYTF. CDR3 nucleotides: TGTGCCAGCAGTTACCCGATGACAGGCGACGATGGCTACACCTTC.

This chain joins TRBV28 and TRBJ2-5; D perhaps matches TRBD1 (6 bases). Trimming shortened V by 6 bases and J by 1 base, and 12 bases separated the two germline ends. There are 14 residues in the CDR3. Germline V CDR1 and CDR2: MDHEN, SYDVKM. Here the CDR3 reads CASSLGQFQETQYF. CDR3 nucleotides: TGTGCCAGCAGCCTCGGACAGTTCCAAGAGACCCAGTACTTC.

This chain links TRBV30 with TRBJ2-7; TRBD2 is a possible D gene (5 bases). V was pared by 8 bases and J by 11 bases, with 19 bases between. The CDR3 loop spans 11 amino acids. Germline CDR1 is GTSNPN and CDR2 is SVGIG (reference sequence). The CDR3 DNA follows: TGTGCCCACCGGACTCGACTTGAGGAGTACTTC. The encoded protein is CAHRTRLEEYF.

This chain joins TRBV29-1 and TRBJ1-5; D not certain. The germline V gene has CDR1 SQVTM and CDR2 ANQGSEA. CDR3 length equals 13 residues. The V and J ends lost 4 bases and 2 bases respectively, with 9 bases between them. CDR3 nucleotide sequence: TGCAGCGTTGGACCAGGTGGCAATCAGCCCCAGCATTTT. This encodes CSVGPGGNQPQHF.

The chain uses TRBV12-3 or TRBV12-4 and TRBJ1-1; TRBD1 might be the D (6 bases). This CDR3 is built from 13 residues. Trimming shortened V by 11 bases and J by 3 bases, and 16 bases separated the two germline ends. The CDR3 DNA follows: TGTGCCGTAAGGCGGGGGCTCGACACTGAAGCTTTCTTT. It encodes CAVRRGLDTEAFF.

The chain carries TRBV19 and TRBJ2-1; 10 bases align to TRBD2. CDR3 size: 14 residues. The germline V gene has CDR1 LNHDA and CDR2 SQIVND (reference sequence). Trimming took 5 bases from V and 9 from J; bases not matched to a gene: 7. The CDR3 DNA sequence: TGTGCCAGTAGTTCCCTAGCGGGAGCAGGTGAGCAGTTCTTC. Translated, it gives CASSSLAGAGEQFF.

This sequence joins TRBV2 and TRBJ1-6; D ambiguous. The CDR3 spans 15 residues. From germline, CDR1 is SNHLY and CDR2 FYNNEI. Trimming removed 8 bases at V and 5 bases at J, with 16 bases between. This CDR3 reads CASGRRTADNSPLHF. CDR3 DNA: TGTGCCAGCGGGAGGAGGACGGCAGATAATTCACCCCTCCACTTT. Full variable domain (missing parts from reference TRBV2 and TRBJ1-6): EPEVTQTPSHQVTQMGQEVILRCVPISNHLYFYWYRQILGQKVEFLVSFYNNEISEKSEIFDDQFSVERPDGSNFTLKIRSTKLEDSAMYFCASGRRTADNSPLHFGNGTRLTVT.

Regarding this clone: The sample holds other DNA sequences that translate to the same CDR3. The chain joins TRBV7-9 to TRBJ2-1; TRBD1 is a possible D gene (6 bases). The CDR3 loop spans 13 amino acids. V dropped 5 bases and J dropped 4 bases, with 9 bases sitting between them. Germline lookup yields CDR1 SEHNR and CDR2 FQNEAQ (reference sequence). The CDR3 protein is CASSLGQYNEQFF. The CDR3, as DNA: TGTGCCAGCAGCCTCGGACAGTACAATGAGCAGTTCTTC.

V is TRBV7-2 and J is TRBJ2-7; D is unresolved. Deletions cut 3 bases from V and 1 base from J, with 7 bases between. Germline CDR1 and CDR2: SGHTA and FQGNSA. The CDR3 contains 13 residues. The CDR3 protein is CASSFGQSYEQYF. Here the CDR3 DNA reads TGTGCCAGCAGCTTTGGGCAGTCCTACGAGCAGTACTTC. The full variable domain, in which reference TRBV7-2 and TRBJ2-7 provide the parts outside the CDR3, is GAGVSQSPSNKVTEKGKDVELRCDPISGHTALYWYRQSLGQGLEFLIYFQGNSAPDKSGLPSDRFSAERTGGSVSTLTIQRTQQEDSAVYLCASSFGQSYEQYFGPGTRLTVT.

The chain links TRBV4-3 to TRBJ2-7, with D maybe TRBD2 (6 bases). The CDR3 loop spans 15 amino acids. The V gene lost 3 bases and the J gene lost 3 bases, with 15 bases spanning the gap. CDR1 is LGHNA, CDR2 YSLEER, per germline. This CDR3 reads CASSQAWTGGYEQYF. DNA for the CDR3: TGCGCCAGCAGCCAGGCTTGGACCGGGGGCTACGAGCAGTACTTC.

The chain carries TRBV7-3 and TRBJ2-3; 13 bases match TRBD2. The CDR3 loop spans 16 amino acids. The V gene end was trimmed by 4 bases and the J gene end by 5 bases; junction bases not matched to a gene: 6. CDR1 and CDR2 (germline): SGHTA, FQGTGA. CDR3 in DNA: TGTGCCAGCAGCTACACCGGGACTAGCGGGATAGATACGCAGTATTTT. Its protein is CASSYTGTSGIDTQYF.

V is TRBV13 and J is TRBJ2-1; TRBD2 matches 8 bases. Trimming took 5 bases from V and 6 from J; bases not matched to a gene: 6. Germline-derived CDR1 and CDR2 are PRHDT and FYEKMQ (reference sequence). CDR3 length equals 14 residues. Written as DNA, the CDR3 is TGTGCCAGCAGCGGCTCCGGGACTAGCAATGAGCAGTTCTTC. Encoded protein: CASSGSGTSNEQFF.

This clone came up many times. V usage is TRBV19 and J usage is TRBJ2-7, with 7 bases identical to TRBD1. Germline CDR1 and CDR2: LNHDA and SQIVND (reference sequence). V shed 0 bases, J shed 7 bases, and the junction held 6 bases outside the gene matches. This CDR3 region has 14 residues. The chain's CDR3 is CASSIDHRGKEQYF. The CDR3 DNA follows: TGTGCCAGTAGTATAGATCACAGGGGTAAGGAGCAGTACTTC.

This sequence joins TRBV6-6 and TRBJ2-5; no definite D call. Germline CDR1 MNHNY, CDR2 SVGAGI (reference sequence). Trimming removed 2 bases from V and 1 base from J, with 8 bases in between. There are 14 residues in the CDR3. The CDR3: CASSYPQAQETQYF. In DNA, the CDR3 is TGTGCCAGCAGTTACCCCCAGGCCCAAGAGACCCAGTACTTC.

The J gene is TRBJ2-1, the V gene TRBV15; a possible D gene is TRBD2 (6 bases). The CDR3 has 15 residues. The germline V gene has CDR1 LNHNV and CDR2 YYDKDF (reference sequence). With 5 bases removed from V and 7 bases from J, the gap between germline ends came to 18 bases. Written as DNA, the CDR3 is TGTGCCACCAGCGCCTGGGGAGTAGCGGATAATGAGCAGTTCTTC. Protein sequence: CATSAWGVADNEQFF.

The chain joins TRBV6-5 to TRBJ2-2; 7 bases map to TRBD1. CDR1 and CDR2 (germline): MNHEY, SVGAGI. V dropped 2 bases and J dropped 3; count of bases not matched to a gene: 6. The CDR3 runs to 16 residues. This chain's CDR3 is CASSYLGGQYTGELFF. In nucleotides, the CDR3 is TGTGCCAGCAGTTACCTTGGGGGACAGTACACCGGGGAGCTGTTTTTT.